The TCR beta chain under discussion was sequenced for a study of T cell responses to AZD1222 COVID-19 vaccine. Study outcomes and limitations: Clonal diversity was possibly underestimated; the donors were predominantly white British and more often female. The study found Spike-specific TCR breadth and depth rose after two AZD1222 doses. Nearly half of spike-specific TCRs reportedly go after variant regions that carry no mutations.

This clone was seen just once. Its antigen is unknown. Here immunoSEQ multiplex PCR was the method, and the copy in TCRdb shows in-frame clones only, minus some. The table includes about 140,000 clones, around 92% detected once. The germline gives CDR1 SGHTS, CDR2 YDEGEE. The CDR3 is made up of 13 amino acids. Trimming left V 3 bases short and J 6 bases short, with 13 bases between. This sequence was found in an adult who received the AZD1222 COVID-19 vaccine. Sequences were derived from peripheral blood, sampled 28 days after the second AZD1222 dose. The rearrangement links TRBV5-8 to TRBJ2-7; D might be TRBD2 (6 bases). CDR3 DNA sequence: TGTGCCAGCAGCTCCCTTCGGAGGGGCGAGCAGTACTTC. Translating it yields CASSSLRRGEQYF. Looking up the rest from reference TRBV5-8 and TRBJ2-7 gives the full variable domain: EAGVTQSPTHLIKTRGQQATLRCSPISGHTSVYWYQQALGLGLQFLLWYDEGEERNRGNFPPRFSGRQFPNYSSELNVNALELEDSALYLCASSSLRRGEQYFGPGTRLTVT.